A selection of T cell receptor beta chains follows, all from one sample in a study of somatic mutations in T cells in chronic GVHD. Repertoires were generated with immunoSEQ multiplex PCR, while TCRdb's copy carries only in-frame clones and drops some. The sample holds 13,000 or so clones; roughly 80% are singletons and the top ten take less than 40%. Material for sequencing was Vbeta20-negative CD4+ T cells from blood. These receptors all come from a male patient aged 45-60 years with chronic graft-versus-host disease. Some T cells may have come from the graft donor. The CDR3 runs from the conserved cysteine through the conserved F or W. A D gene is named only where the DNA matches it firmly. The size entry is marked missing in some rows and otherwise reads once, few, many or a size class.

d_gene	len	v_gene	j_gene	abundance	CDR3nt	CDR3aa
TRBD1	15	TRBV5-3	TRBJ2-3	-	TGTGCCAGAAGCTGGGACACCTTGGGGACAGGTACGCAGTATTTT	CARSWDTLGTGTQYF
-	12	TRBV29-1	TRBJ2-3	-	TGCAGCGTTGTTGTGGGGCCAGATACGCAGTATTTT	CSVVVGPDTQYF
TRBD1	14	TRBV7-9	TRBJ2-7	-	TGTGCCAGCAGCCCTGGACAGGGGTCGGGGGAGCAGTACTTC	CASSPGQGSGEQYF
-	13	TRBV25-1	TRBJ2-5	-	TGTGCCAGCAGGTGGGGACAGGCGGGGGAGCAGTACTTC	CASRWGQAGEQYF
-	17	TRBV14	TRBJ2-1	-	TGTGCCAGCAGCCCGTCGGTTTCTGCGGGATCCTACAATGAGCAGTTCTTC	CASSPSVSAGSYNEQFF
TRBD1	16	TRBV5-5	TRBJ2-4	-	TGTGCCAGCAGCCGGGACAGGGCGGTAGCCAAAAACATTCAGTACTTC	CASSRDRAVAKNIQYF
-	16	TRBV27	TRBJ1-2	few	TGTGCCAGCAGGTTCTCCTCCATGGGGGGGCAATATGGCTACACCTTC	CASRFSSMGGQYGYTF
-	15	TRBV23-1	TRBJ1-1	-	TGCGCCAGCAGTCAACCCGACAGAGTGAACACTGAAGCTTTCTTT	CASSQPDRVNTEAFF
TRBD1	14	TRBV28	TRBJ2-7	-	TGTGCCAGCAGCGCCGGGACAGGGGCGGGCGAGCAGTACTTC	CASSAGTGAGEQYF
TRBD1	14	TRBV2	TRBJ1-2	-	TGTGCCAGCAGTCGGGCACAGGGGAACTATGGCTACACCTTC	CASSRAQGNYGYTF
-	14	TRBV28	TRBJ1-5	-	TGTGCCAGTCTAAAATCATCTAGCAATCAGCCCCAGCATTTT	CASLKSSSNQPQHF
-	12	TRBV10-3	TRBJ1-2	once	TGTGCCATCAGTGAGACACTAAATGGCTACACCTTC	CAISETLNGYTF
-	12	TRBV15	TRBJ2-7	-	TGTGCCACCAGCAGAGATAGTGGCGAGCAGTACTTC	CATSRDSGEQYF
TRBD1	13	TRBV28	TRBJ1-4	-	TGTGCCAGCGGGACAGCCGGAAATGAAAAACTGTTTTTT	CASGTAGNEKLFF
-	14	TRBV6-6	TRBJ1-4	-	TGTGCCAGCAGTTACTTTGGGGCCGGTGAAAAACTGTTTTTT	CASSYFGAGEKLFF
TRBD1	14	TRBV27	TRBJ1-2	-	TGTGCCAGCAGTCCCGGGACAGGGATCTATGGCTACACCTTC	CASSPGTGIYGYTF
-	15	TRBV15	TRBJ2-5	-	TGTGCCACCAGCAGAGTTGACAGCTTTCAAGAGACCCAGTACTTC	CATSRVDSFQETQYF
TRBD2	16	TRBV11-3	TRBJ2-7	-	TGTGCCAGCAGCGCGGGGGACCCATGGGACGGTTACGAGCAGTACTTC	CASSAGDPWDGYEQYF
TRBD1	15	TRBV5-4	TRBJ2-3	-	TGTGCCAGCAGCTCTAAGGACAGGGGACCAGATACGCAGTATTTT	CASSSKDRGPDTQYF
-	19	TRBV9	TRBJ2-1	once	TGTGCCAGCAGTGCTGGGCTAGCGCTCCATCACGCCGCCTACAATGAGCAGTTCTTC	CASSAGLALHHAAYNEQFF
-	13	TRBV6-1	TRBJ2-5	-	TGTGCCAGCAGGCTCGAGGGGGGGGAGACCCAGTACTTC	CASRLEGGETQYF
TRBD1	14	TRBV11-2	TRBJ1-1	few	TGTGCCAGCAGCGTGGGGACAGGGCTGGATGAAGCTTTCTTT	CASSVGTGLDEAFF
TRBD1	15	TRBV28	TRBJ1-1	-	TGTGCCAGCAGCTCAACCGGACAGGGGGCGATTGGCGCTTTCTTT	CASSSTGQGAIGAFF
-	15	TRBV5-5	TRBJ1-5	-	TGTGCCAGCAGCCGAGAGGTCCTCGCCGTGGAGCCCCAGCATTTT	CASSREVLAVEPQHF
-	12	TRBV29-1	TRBJ1-1	-	TGCAGCGTGGGAGGTGGCCGGACTGAAGCTTTCTTT	CSVGGGRTEAFF
-	15	TRBV10-3	TRBJ2-7	-	TGTGCCATCAGTGAGTCGATTGTCGGGGTTAACGAGCAGTACTTC	CAISESIVGVNEQYF
-	15	TRBV25-1	TRBJ1-3	-	TGTGCCAGCAGTGATAGCGGAGGCACTGGAAACACCATATATTTT	CASSDSGGTGNTIYF
TRBD1	16	TRBV28	TRBJ1-3	-	TGTGCCAGCAGCCCCCCGACAGGGTCATCTGGAAACACCATATATTTT	CASSPPTGSSGNTIYF
-	14	TRBV6-1	TRBJ1-2	-	TGTGCCAGCAGTGAGCAGGGAAGGAGCTATGGCTACACCTTC	CASSEQGRSYGYTF
TRBD1	15	TRBV7-2	TRBJ1-2	-	TGTGCCAGCAGCTCCAGGACAGGGGTTTCCTATGGCTACACCTTC	CASSSRTGVSYGYTF
-	13	TRBV7-2	TRBJ1-2	-	TGTGCCAGCAGCTCGGGGGGGAGGGATGGCTACACCTTC	CASSSGGRDGYTF
-	14	TRBV7-9	TRBJ1-1	-	TGTGCCAGCAGCTTAGGTGCAGGGGATTATGAAGCTTTCTTT	CASSLGAGDYEAFF
TRBD1	14	TRBV4-2	TRBJ1-4	-	TGTGCCAGCAGCCAAGGACAGGGTGGGGAAAAACTGTTTTTT	CASSQGQGGEKLFF
-	15	TRBV5-8	TRBJ2-5	-	TGTGCCAGCAGCTCAAGACAGCCAACGGCGGAGACCCAGTACTTC	CASSSRQPTAETQYF
-	17	TRBV9	TRBJ2-6	-	TGTGCCAGCAGCGCCCATCCCCCGGGCTCTGGGGCCAACGTCCTGACTTTC	CASSAHPPGSGANVLTF
-	17	TRBV27	TRBJ1-2	-	TGTGCCAGCAGTGCGGGTCCTTCCTGGTTAGCTAACTATGGCTACACCTTC	CASSAGPSWLANYGYTF
TRBD1	16	TRBV29-1	TRBJ2-6	few	TGCAGCGTTCCGGGACAGGGGGGATCTGGGGCCAACGTCCTGACTTTC	CSVPGQGGSGANVLTF
TRBD1	12	TRBV19	TRBJ1-2	-	TGTGCCAGTAGATTGACAGGGGGTGGCTACACCTTC	CASRLTGGGYTF
-	12	TRBV14	TRBJ1-2	-	TGTGCCAGCAGCCAGGGCGTTTATGGCTACACCTTC	CASSQGVYGYTF
TRBD1	15	TRBV11-2	TRBJ2-7	-	TGTGCCAGCAGCTTAGCAGGACAGGGCGTCGACGAGCAGTACTTC	CASSLAGQGVDEQYF
-	16	TRBV2	TRBJ2-7	-	TGTGCCAGCAGCTGGACCACAGTGGACAGCTCCTACGAGCAGTACTTC	CASSWTTVDSSYEQYF
-	13	TRBV19	TRBJ1-4	once	TGTGCCAGTAGTCCAAGGACGGGAGAAAAACTGTTTTTT	CASSPRTGEKLFF
-	13	TRBV7-2	TRBJ1-2	once	TGTGCCAGCAGCTTACTTGCGAACTATGGCTACACCTTC	CASSLLANYGYTF
TRBD1	15	TRBV6-6	TRBJ1-2	-	TGTGCCAGCAGAACAGGGGGCGGCGGTAACTATGGCTACACCTTC	CASRTGGGGNYGYTF
-	15	TRBV4-1	TRBJ1-5	-	TGCGCCAGCAGCCAAACCAGGGATAGCAATCAGCCCCAGCATTTT	CASSQTRDSNQPQHF
-	13	TRBV28	TRBJ1-2	once	TGTGCCAGCTGGGTAGCCTCTAACTATGGCTACACCTTC	CASWVASNYGYTF